This TCR beta chain was sequenced during a study of T-cell memory formation after mild COVID-19. Via MiXCR, TCRdb re-called the 5' RACE reads, giving one row per CDR3 protein. The sample shows about 470,000 distinct CDR3 sequences, about 20% of them seen only once. V was clipped by 0 bases and J by 6 bases, with 9 bases between them. Germline CDR1 LGHDT, CDR2 YNNKEL (reference sequence). The CDR3 sequence is 14 residues long. Study-wide results and limits: CD4+ clones that contracted lay mainly in CM and EM; CD8+ ones lay in EMRA.

Concerning this clonotype itself: No antigen is known for it.

V gene TRBV3-1 combines with J gene TRBJ2-4; D gene unclear. What was sequenced was PBMCs or a T cell subset sorted from them (not recorded which). The origin of this receptor is an adult woman who had mild COVID-19 (a few samples of this study predate the infection). Cell type and time point are not known. CDR3 region: CASSQDKPLNIQYF. CDR3 nucleotide sequence: TGTGCCAGCAGCCAAGATAAACCCCTAAACATTCAGTACTTC.